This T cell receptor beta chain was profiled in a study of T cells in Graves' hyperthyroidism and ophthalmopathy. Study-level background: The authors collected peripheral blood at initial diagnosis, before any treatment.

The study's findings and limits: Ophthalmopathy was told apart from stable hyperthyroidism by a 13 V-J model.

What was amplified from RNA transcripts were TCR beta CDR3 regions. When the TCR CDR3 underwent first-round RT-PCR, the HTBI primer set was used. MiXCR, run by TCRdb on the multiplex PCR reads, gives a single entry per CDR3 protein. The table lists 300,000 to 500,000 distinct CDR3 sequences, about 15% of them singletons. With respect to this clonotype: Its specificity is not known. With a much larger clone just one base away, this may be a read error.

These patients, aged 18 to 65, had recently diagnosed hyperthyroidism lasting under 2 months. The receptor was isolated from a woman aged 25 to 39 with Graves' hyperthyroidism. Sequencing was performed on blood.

CDR3 amino acids: CASSPLLGNTQYF. The CDR3 DNA follows: TGTGCCAGCAGTCCCCTATTGGGGAATACGCAGTATTTT. The chain has TRBV27 and TRBJ2-3; D remains ambiguous. The CDR3 is 13 residues long. Germline V gene data show CDR1 as MNHEY and CDR2 as SMNVEV (reference sequence). With 5 bases removed from V and 7 bases from J, the gap between germline ends came to 13 bases.